Listed below are T cell receptor beta chains from one sample, sequenced in a study of cytomegalovirus exposure and HLA in healthy donors. TCRdb keeps only in-frame clones here, not all; method: immunoSEQ multiplex PCR. The profile shows 100,000 to 150,000 clones, roughly 68% of them singletons. The sample was PBMCs. These receptor sequences come from a woman between 45 and 60 years old in good health and CMV-seropositive. Each CDR3 is given with its conserved first and last residue. D genes are given only for firm matches. Clone size, where shown, is once, few, many, or a class for clones that have expanded.

d_gene: .; j_gene: TRBJ2-5; abundance: .; v_gene: TRBV2; len: 15; CDR3aa: CASSSETGDQETQYF; CDR3nt: TGTGCCAGCTCCTCCGAGACAGGCGACCAAGAGACCCAGTACTTC
d_gene: TRBD2; j_gene: TRBJ2-5; abundance: once; v_gene: TRBV7-6; len: 15; CDR3aa: CASSRLAGSRETQYF; CDR3nt: TGTGCCAGCAGTCGACTAGCGGGGAGCAGGGAGACCCAGTACTTC
d_gene: TRBD2; j_gene: TRBJ2-7; abundance: .; v_gene: TRBV4-3; len: 16; CDR3aa: CASSQDPGGGNHEQYF; CDR3nt: TGCGCCAGCAGCCAAGATCCCGGGGGGGGAAACCACGAGCAGTACTTC
d_gene: .; j_gene: TRBJ1-1; abundance: .; v_gene: TRBV27; len: 14; CDR3aa: CASTAGVWDTEAFF; CDR3nt: TGTGCCAGCACGGCGGGGGTCTGGGACACTGAAGCTTTCTTT
d_gene: TRBD1; j_gene: TRBJ1-1; abundance: .; v_gene: TRBV6-1; len: 15; CDR3aa: CASSEQDLGTGEAFF; CDR3nt: TGTGCCAGCAGTGAACAAGACCTCGGGACAGGAGAAGCTTTCTTT
d_gene: TRBD2; j_gene: TRBJ2-1; abundance: few; v_gene: TRBV5-6; len: 16; CDR3aa: CASSPVSGGPYNEQFF; CDR3nt: TGTGCCAGCAGCCCAGTTAGCGGGGGGCCGTACAATGAGCAGTTCTTC
d_gene: .; j_gene: TRBJ2-5; abundance: .; v_gene: TRBV30; len: 14; CDR3aa: CAWRGSGIMETQYF; CDR3nt: TGTGCCTGGAGAGGATCGGGGATTATGGAGACCCAGTACTTC
d_gene: .; j_gene: TRBJ1-1; abundance: .; v_gene: TRBV19; len: 16; CDR3aa: CASSIMTAAMNTEAFF; CDR3nt: TGTGCCAGTAGTATAATGACAGCCGCAATGAACACTGAAGCTTTCTTT
d_gene: .; j_gene: TRBJ1-4; abundance: .; v_gene: TRBV5-6; len: 16; CDR3aa: CASSLMQGPSNEKLFF; CDR3nt: TGTGCCAGCAGCTTGATGCAGGGGCCGTCTAATGAAAAACTGTTTTTT
d_gene: TRBD1; j_gene: TRBJ2-7; abundance: .; v_gene: TRBV19; len: 14; CDR3aa: CASSSDRPLDEQYF; CDR3nt: TGTGCCAGTAGTTCGGACAGGCCGCTGGACGAGCAGTACTTC
d_gene: .; j_gene: TRBJ1-5; abundance: .; v_gene: TRBV2; len: 14; CDR3aa: CASSEFQGYQPQHF; CDR3nt: TGTGCCAGCAGTGAATTCCAGGGGTATCAGCCCCAGCATTTT
d_gene: .; j_gene: TRBJ2-7; abundance: .; v_gene: TRBV6-1; len: 11; CDR3aa: CASSELYEQYF; CDR3nt: TGTGCCAGCAGTGAATTATACGAGCAGTACTTC
d_gene: .; j_gene: TRBJ2-2; abundance: .; v_gene: TRBV5-1; len: 12; CDR3aa: CASSLYTGELFF; CDR3nt: TGCGCCAGCAGCCTGTACACCGGGGAGCTGTTTTTT
d_gene: TRBD1; j_gene: TRBJ2-5; abundance: .; v_gene: TRBV12-5; len: 15; CDR3aa: CASGSGTANQETQYF; CDR3nt: TGTGCTAGTGGCTCCGGGACAGCAAACCAAGAGACCCAGTACTTC
d_gene: TRBD1; j_gene: TRBJ2-6; abundance: few; v_gene: TRBV7-2; len: 17; CDR3aa: CASSLRTGARGANVLTF; CDR3nt: TGTGCCAGCAGCTTAAGGACAGGCGCTCGTGGGGCCAACGTCCTGACTTTC
d_gene: .; j_gene: TRBJ2-6; abundance: .; v_gene: TRBV5-3; len: 17; CDR3aa: CARSPRGGDSGANVLTF; CDR3nt: TGTGCCAGAAGCCCGAGGGGGGGTGACTCTGGGGCCAACGTCCTGACTTTC
d_gene: TRBD1; j_gene: TRBJ1-4; abundance: once; v_gene: TRBV6-5; len: 14; CDR3aa: CASSPPGQEAILFF; CDR3nt: TGTGCCAGCAGCCCCCCCGGACAGGAGGCGATACTGTTTTTT
d_gene: .; j_gene: TRBJ1-6; abundance: once; v_gene: TRBV7-8; len: 15; CDR3aa: CASSLKGDYNSPLHF; CDR3nt: TGTGCCAGCAGCCTAAAGGGGGACTATAATTCACCCCTCCACTTT
d_gene: TRBD2; j_gene: TRBJ2-3; abundance: few; v_gene: TRBV19; len: 15; CDR3aa: CASSILAASTDTQYF; CDR3nt: TGTGCCAGTAGTATTCTAGCGGCGAGCACAGATACGCAGTATTTT
d_gene: .; j_gene: TRBJ1-4; abundance: few; v_gene: TRBV29-1; len: 13; CDR3aa: CSVVWGLNEKLFF; CDR3nt: TGCAGCGTTGTTTGGGGGCTGAATGAAAAACTGTTTTTT